This T cell receptor (beta chain) was captured in a study of blood T cell repertoires in COVID-19. Assay used: immunoSEQ multiplex PCR; TCRdb lists only in-frame clones, some missing. The sample records roughly 240,000 clones, around 88% being singletons. Germline values: CDR1 MDHEN, CDR2 SYDVKM. CDR3 length equals 14 residues. J lost 4 bases, V lost 6 bases, and 4 bases had no gene match. A remark on this clone: The sample contains more than one DNA sequence encoding this CDR3.

Sequences were obtained from peripheral blood. The chain carries TRBV28 and TRBJ1-1; 11 bases fit TRBD1. The receptor's source is a woman aged 80 or older with COVID-19, enrolled during active disease. For the CDR3, the DNA is TGTGCCAGCAGGCCAGGACAGGGGGCCACTGAAGCTTTCTTT. As protein: CASRPGQGATEAFF.